This entry features one T cell receptor beta chain sequence. The antigen it recognizes is unknown. No quality values exist for individual bases; no much larger clone is one base distant. The germline V gene (reference sequence) gives CDR1 as SGHNT and CDR2 as YYREEE. Measured from the cysteine to the phenylalanine, the CDR3 is 16 residues long. Just the 48-base CDR3 DNA is kept, in frame starting at base 1. Compared with germline, V lacks 4 bases and J lacks 5 bases; bases without a gene match: 12. These data originate in a study of blood T cell repertoires in COVID-19 (dated by TCRdb to 2020 to 2022). About the full investigation: The collaborator samples originated in the United States, Italy and Spain and spanned the acute and convalescent phases of COVID-19. The material from the prospective study consisted of cDNA or gDNA derived from T cells, B-cell-depleted T cells, or PBMCs. The sample metadata nearly always contained a de-identified subject ID, COVID-19 status, age in years and sex. The repertoires were released in a freely available public database meant as a resource for research on the immune response to SARS-CoV-2. Where available, HLA class I and class II types were taken from metadata supplied by the sample provider and were not determined by assay-based typing. The dataset comprised deeply sampled blood TCRbeta repertoires from subjects exposed to, actively infected with, or recovered from COVID-19. Samples were obtained from the ongoing ImmuneRACE study (first 160 participants) and from approximately 1,200 subjects provided by 6 global collaborators. What the research found in general, with its limitations: Clinical and demographic metadata were provided uncurated, with the amount varying by source and participant.

In Seattle, one collaborating source enrolled patients while the infection was active and tracked those patients longitudinally over the course of disease. The collaborating institutions used their own protocols to collect whole blood in K2EDTA tubes. Collaborator samples were shipped for TCRbeta analysis as frozen whole blood, isolated PBMCs, or DNA extracted from either sample type. The immunoSEQ Assay, a bias-controlled multiplex PCR, was used to amplify TCRbeta CDR3 regions from genomic DNA. On the study's bioinformatics: Nucleated cell counts per sample were estimated from amplification of reference gene primers within the assay. To quantify the absolute abundance of each unique TCRbeta CDR3 rearrangement, sequence reads were collapsed and filtered. For each sample, productive Simpson clonality was calculated as the square root of Simpson's diversity index over productive rearrangements. Sourced from immuneACCESS, this table was stored by TCRdb with only in-frame sequences that have V and J called. A share of the clones is absent; for the studies checked, an unresolved V gene accounts for under half, and the remainder has no known explanation. The V and J calls and the clone size are those of that table, but D and trimming were determined from the DNA. The sample table lists a few hundred thousand clones, about 80% of them with a count of one. The ten top clones hold less than 20% of the sample.

This clonotype was sampled from a person between 65 and 79 years old with COVID-19, enrolled during active disease. What was sequenced was peripheral blood. The chain is encoded by TRBV5-4 joined to TRBJ2-3, with 8 bases aligning to TRBD2. The CDR3 reads as follows: CASSLLGGAIIDTQYF. Read as DNA, the sequence is TGTGCCAGCAGCCTCCTCGGGGGGGCTATTATAGATACGCAGTATTTT.